Following are 29 T cell receptor beta chains from one sample sequenced in a study of blood T cell repertoires in COVID-19. The protocol was immunoSEQ multiplex PCR, while the TCRdb copy is restricted to in-frame clones and leaves out a portion. There are roughly 390,000 clones in the sample; around 87% occur only once, and about 10% lies in the top ten. The specimen sequenced was peripheral blood. Source of these receptors: a woman aged 25 to 45 with COVID-19, enrolled during active disease.

The chain has TRBV15 and TRBJ2-3, with a tentative D call TRBD1 (7 bases). The V gene's germline CDR1 is LNHNV and CDR2 YYDKDF (reference sequence). The length of the CDR3 is 18 residues. Trimming stripped 0 bases from V and 4 bases from J, with 20 bases between. The CDR3 sequence: CATSRDRGGTVWADTQYF. The CDR3 coding sequence is TGTGCCACCAGCAGAGATCGAGGCGGGACAGTCTGGGCAGATACGCAGTATTTT.

The chain uses TRBV25-1 and TRBJ2-7; weak D call: TRBD2 (6 bases). V was clipped by 5 bases and J by 5 bases, with 16 bases between them. Germline V gene sequence: CDR1 MGHDK, CDR2 SYGVNS. The CDR3 is made up of 14 amino acids. CDR3 DNA sequence: TGTGCCAGCAGTCTTACAGGAGGGCTCCACGAGCAGTACTTC. This gives the protein CASSLTGGLHEQYF.

The genes are TRBV29-1 and TRBJ1-1; D unclear. Germline assignment: CDR1 SQVTM and CDR2 ANQGSEA. This CDR3 comprises 12 residues. The V end lost 8 bases, the J end lost 0 bases, and 10 bases lay between the germline ends. The CDR3 spells CSSTWLNTEAFF. CDR3 coding DNA: TGCAGCTCCACCTGGCTGAACACTGAAGCTTTCTTT. The complete variable domain, with remaining parts taken from reference TRBV29-1 and TRBJ1-1, reads SAVISQKPSRDICQRGTSLTIQCQVDSQVTMMFWYRQQPGQSLTLIATANQGSEATYESGFVIDKFPISRPNLTFSTLTVSNMSPEDSSIYLCSSTWLNTEAFFGQGTRLTVV.

V and J are TRBV2 and TRBJ1-4; TRBD1 is a possible D gene (6 bases). This CDR3 spans 11 amino acids. Germline values: CDR1 SNHLY, CDR2 FYNNEI. V was cut by 6 bases and J by 8 bases, with 7 bases left in between. In DNA, the CDR3 is TGTGCCAGCAGGCAGGGGGAAAAACTGTTTTTT. This codes for CASRQGEKLFF.

CDR3: CASSQDRNSPNTIYF. DNA for the CDR3: TGCGCCAGCAGCCAAGATCGGAACAGTCCAAACACCATATATTTT. The chain recombines TRBV4-3 with TRBJ1-3, with no clear D. Germline values: CDR1 LGHNA, CDR2 YSLEER. V was pared by 0 bases and J by 6 bases, with 12 bases between. This CDR3 comprises 15 residues.

The chain joins TRBV28 to TRBJ1-5; D uncertain. The length of the CDR3 is 15 residues. Germline CDR1 MDHEN, CDR2 SYDVKM. Trimming left V 3 bases short and J 2 bases short, with 11 bases between. CDR3 sequence: CASSFGGRGNQPQHF. The CDR3, as DNA: TGTGCCAGCAGTTTTGGAGGTAGAGGCAATCAGCCCCAGCATTTT.

This clone was counted at least ten times. The chain carries TRBV5-1 and TRBJ2-5; 9 nucleotides match TRBD2. Germline values: CDR1 SGHRS, CDR2 YFSETQ. This CDR3 comprises 16 residues. Trimming took 0 bases from V and 4 from J; bases not matched to a gene: 7. The CDR3 coding sequence is TGCGCCAGCAGCTTGGAGGTTAGCGGGAGCGGAGAGACCCAGTACTTC. The encoded protein is CASSLEVSGSGETQYF.

The V call is TRBV27, the J call TRBJ2-7; 11 bases align to TRBD2. This CDR3 comprises 16 residues. J lost 3 bases, V lost 4 bases, and 8 bases had no gene match. The germline V gene has CDR1 MNHEY and CDR2 SMNVEV (reference sequence). The CDR3 loop reads CASSSLKLAGDYEQYF. The CDR3 region has the DNA TGTGCCAGCAGTTCCCTGAAACTAGCGGGAGACTACGAGCAGTACTTC.

This clone has a single count. This chain uses TRBV9 with TRBJ2-1; a possible D gene is TRBD1 (6 bases). Trimming took off 4 bases at V and 0 bases at J, with 17 bases between the two ends. CDR3 length: 17 residues. The germline gives CDR1 SGDLS, CDR2 YYNGEE. CDR3 region: CASSSPLGGVSYNEQFF. CDR3 DNA: TGTGCCAGCAGCTCACCATTAGGGGGAGTCTCCTACAATGAGCAGTTCTTC.

This clone turned up a few times. This rearrangement joins TRBV7-9 to TRBJ2-7; 9 nucleotides match TRBD2. This CDR3 region has 15 residues. The V gene end was trimmed by 5 bases and the J gene end by 6 bases; junction bases not matched to a gene: 11. The germline CDR1 and CDR2 sequences are SEHNR and FQNEAQ (reference sequence). CDR3 loop: CASSQLAAGGGEQYF. For the CDR3, the DNA is TGTGCCAGCAGCCAGTTAGCAGCGGGAGGTGGCGAGCAGTACTTC.

This CDR3 reads CASRRTGRSPLYEQYF. The CDR3, as DNA: TGTGCCAGCCGACGGACAGGGCGGTCTCCCTTGTACGAGCAGTACTTC. V gene TRBV27 combines with J gene TRBJ2-7, with 8 nucleotides matching TRBD1. This CDR3 contains 16 residues. Germline CDR1 MNHEY, CDR2 SMNVEV (reference sequence). The trim removed 8 bases at V and 4 bases at J, leaving 16 bases unmatched.

The chain has TRBV28 and TRBJ1-6, with 9 bases aligning to TRBD1. With V trimmed by 5 bases and J by 11 bases, 7 bases remained unmatched. CDR1 and CDR2 (germline): MDHEN, SYDVKM. The length of the CDR3 is 14 residues. The CDR3, as DNA: TGTGCCAGCAGTCCGGGACAGGGAAGAACACCCCTCCACTTT. Translation gives CASSPGQGRTPLHF.

Concerning this clone: Additional DNA sequences in this sample encode the identical CDR3. This sequence joins TRBV5-1 and TRBJ1-1, with TRBD1 as a possible D gene (5 bases). The CDR3 covers 12 residues. Between the trimmed V and J ends, which lost 2 bases and 5 bases, there was a span of 7 bases. Germline V gene data show CDR1 as SGHRS and CDR2 as YFSETQ. The DNA of the CDR3 is TGCGCCAGCAGCTTTGGGGGGACTGAAGCTTTCTTT. Translated: CASSFGGTEAFF.

V and J are TRBV27 and TRBJ2-7; 10 bases are shared with TRBD2. J lost 2 bases, V lost 7 bases, and 5 bases had no gene match. CDR1 MNHEY and CDR2 SMNVEV come from the germline V gene (reference sequence). The CDR3 length is 14 residues. CDR3 DNA: TGTGCCAGCATTCCTCTAGCGGGGGCCTACGAGCAGTACTTC. It yields the protein CASIPLAGAYEQYF.

This chain joins TRBV5-5 and TRBJ1-5; D call uncertain. The CDR3 covers 16 residues. Germline V CDR1 and CDR2: SGHKS, YYEKEE (reference sequence). V dropped 2 bases and J dropped 3 bases, with 15 bases sitting between them. The CDR3 sequence is CASSLTEYRVNQPQHF. The CDR3 DNA sequence: TGTGCCAGCAGCTTAACGGAGTATCGGGTCAATCAGCCCCAGCATTTT. The variable domain in full, with the rest retrieved from reference TRBV5-5 and TRBJ1-5, is DAGVTQSPTHLIKTRGQQVTLRCSPISGHKSVSWYQQVLGQGPQFIFQYYEKEERGRGNFPDRFSARQFPNYSSELNVNALLLGDSALYLCASSLTEYRVNQPQHFGDGTRLSIL.

This clone was seen a single time. The CDR3 region is CASSLVGQGSYEQYF. The CDR3 DNA follows: TGTGCCAGCAGCTTAGTCGGACAGGGATCCTACGAGCAGTACTTC. The V gene is TRBV7-2, the J gene TRBJ2-7; 8 bases match TRBD1. The CDR3 is 15 amino acids. V gave up 1 base and J gave up 1 base; unmatched junction bases: 3. CDR1 is SGHTA and CDR2 is FQGNSA in the germline V gene.

The chain is built from TRBV6-5 and TRBJ1-1; unclear D gene. V was clipped by 6 bases and J by 0 bases, with 14 bases between them. Germline V CDR1 and CDR2: MNHEY, SVGAGI. The CDR3 covers 15 residues. The CDR3: CASRGGYRLNTEAFF. The CDR3 DNA is TGTGCCAGCAGAGGAGGCTACAGACTGAACACTGAAGCTTTCTTT.

This chain uses TRBV7-2 with TRBJ1-2, with 8 bases identical to TRBD1. The germline V gene has CDR1 SGHTA and CDR2 FQGNSA. With 0 bases clipped from V and 8 bases from J, the junction kept 5 bases outside the gene matches. CDR3 length: 14 amino acids. The chain's CDR3 is CASSLAPGGRGYTF. DNA for the CDR3: TGTGCCAGCAGCTTAGCGCCAGGGGGCAGAGGCTACACCTTC. The full variable domain, its missing parts supplied by reference TRBV7-2 and TRBJ1-2, is GAGVSQSPSNKVTEKGKDVELRCDPISGHTALYWYRQSLGQGLEFLIYFQGNSAPDKSGLPSDRFSAERTGGSVSTLTIQRTQQEDSAVYLCASSLAPGGRGYTFGSGTRLTVV.

This clone was counted once. The rearrangement joins TRBV19 to TRBJ1-3; D is uncertain. The CDR3 is 15 residues long. V was trimmed by 7 bases and J by 0 bases, leaving 13 bases between them. Germline lookup yields CDR1 LNHDA and CDR2 SQIVND (reference sequence). CDR3 coding DNA: TGTGCCAGTAATACTAGACAAAACTCTGGAAACACCATATATTTT. Translating it yields CASNTRQNSGNTIYF. Full variable domain (missing parts from reference TRBV19 and TRBJ1-3): DGGITQSPKYLFRKEGQNVTLSCEQNLNHDAMYWYRQDPGQGLRLIYYSQIVNDFQKGDIAEGYSVSREKKESFPLTVTSAQKNPTAFYLCASNTRQNSGNTIYFGEGSWLTVV.

The chain uses TRBV6-1 and TRBJ2-7; D is unclear. Trimming took off 2 bases at V and 7 bases at J, with 12 bases between the two ends. The germline V gene has CDR1 MNHNS and CDR2 SASEGT. This CDR3 has 13 residues. This CDR3 is CASSEMAEREQYF. The CDR3 coding sequence is TGTGCCAGCAGTGAAATGGCAGAGAGGGAGCAGTACTTC.

The chain couples TRBV6-5 to TRBJ1-1; 7 nucleotides agree with TRBD1. Per germline, CDR1 MNHEY and CDR2 SVGAGI. Germline trimming cut 11 bases from V and 2 bases from J; bases unmatched to any gene: 5. The CDR3 contains 12 residues. CDR3 DNA sequence: TGTGCCGCATACAGGGGAAACACTGAAGCTTTCTTT. This gives the protein CAAYRGNTEAFF.

For this clone: The sample has other DNA sequences that encode this CDR3 too. The chain recombines TRBV28 with TRBJ1-2, with a weak D call TRBD1 (5 bases). Between the trimmed V and J ends, which lost 1 base and 2 bases, there was a span of 8 bases. Germline assignment: CDR1 MDHEN and CDR2 SYDVKM. This CDR3 contains 14 residues. The CDR3 nucleotides are TGTGCCAGCAGTTTATTGGGGCAGAACTATGGCTACACCTTC. Translated, it gives CASSLLGQNYGYTF.

The rearrangement uses TRBV3-1 (or the pseudogene TRBV3-2) and TRBJ2-1, with a tentative D call TRBD2 (5 bases). The CDR3 length is 16 residues. Germline CDR1 and CDR2: LGHDT and YNNKEL (reference sequence). V was shortened by 4 bases and J by 4 bases, with 17 bases between the two germline ends. The CDR3, as DNA: TGTGCCAGCAGCCTTCCAGCGGCTGCCGGGTACAATGAGCAGTTCTTC. It yields the protein CASSLPAAAGYNEQFF.

The rearrangement links TRBV29-1 to TRBJ2-7, with D maybe TRBD1 (5 bases). In germline, CDR1 is SQVTM, CDR2 ANQGSEA. The CDR3 is 13 amino acids. Trimming shortened V by 5 bases and J by 6 bases, and 17 bases separated the two germline ends. CDR3 nucleotide sequence: TGCAGCGTTCGAAAAACTCAGGGTGGCGAGCAGTACTTC. Its translation is CSVRKTQGGEQYF.

The chain joins TRBV7-9 to TRBJ2-7, with 7 bases lining up with TRBD1. The CDR3 totals 14 residues. V shed 5 bases and J 0 bases; nucleotides not matched to a gene: 4. Germline assignment: CDR1 SEHNR and CDR2 FQNEAQ (reference sequence). The CDR3 nucleotides read TGTGCCAGCAGCCCGACAGGGAGCTCCTACGAGCAGTACTTC. Its translation: CASSPTGSSYEQYF. Using reference TRBV7-9 and TRBJ2-7 for the parts outside the CDR3, the full variable domain is DTGVSQNPRHKITKRGQNVTFRCDPISEHNRLYWYRQTLGQGPEFLTYFQNEAQLEKSRLLSDRFSAERPKGSFSTLEIQRTEQGDSAMYLCASSPTGSSYEQYFGPGTRLTVT.

The chain carries TRBV9 and TRBJ2-1, with 12 bases matching TRBD2. Germline CDR1 is SGDLS and CDR2 is YYNGEE. The V gene end was trimmed by 0 bases and the J gene end by 9 bases; junction bases not matched to a gene: 4. CDR3 length: 15 residues. The CDR3 sequence is CASSVGLAGEGEQFF. The CDR3 DNA reads as TGTGCCAGCAGCGTAGGACTAGCGGGAGAGGGTGAGCAGTTCTTC.

J is TRBJ2-7 and V is TRBV28; possible D gene TRBD2, 6 bases. The CDR3 has 15 amino acids. Germline V gene data show CDR1 as MDHEN and CDR2 as SYDVKM. Trimming shortened V by 5 bases and J by 1 base, and 15 bases separated the two germline ends. In DNA form, the CDR3 reads TGTGCCAGCAGTGAAGCGGGTACCCCTTCCTACGAGCAGTACTTC. Its translation is CASSEAGTPSYEQYF.

The chain combines TRBV13 with TRBJ1-2; perhaps TRBD1 as D (6 bases). The CDR3 is 12 amino acids. Germline CDR1 reads PRHDT; CDR2 reads FYEKMQ (reference sequence). Deletions cut 4 bases from V and 7 bases from J, with 10 bases between. The CDR3 nucleotides read TGTGCCAGCAGCTCCGGACAGCGTGGCTACACCTTC. Its translation: CASSSGQRGYTF.

Here the CDR3 reads CASSLQGTKQFF. Here the CDR3 DNA reads TGTGCCAGCAGCTTACAGGGGACCAAACAGTTCTTC. The chain couples TRBV28 to TRBJ2-1; 7 bases map to TRBD1. The CDR3 runs to 12 residues. V was clipped by 6 bases and J by 13 bases; unmatched bases: 9. Germline lookup yields CDR1 MDHEN and CDR2 SYDVKM.